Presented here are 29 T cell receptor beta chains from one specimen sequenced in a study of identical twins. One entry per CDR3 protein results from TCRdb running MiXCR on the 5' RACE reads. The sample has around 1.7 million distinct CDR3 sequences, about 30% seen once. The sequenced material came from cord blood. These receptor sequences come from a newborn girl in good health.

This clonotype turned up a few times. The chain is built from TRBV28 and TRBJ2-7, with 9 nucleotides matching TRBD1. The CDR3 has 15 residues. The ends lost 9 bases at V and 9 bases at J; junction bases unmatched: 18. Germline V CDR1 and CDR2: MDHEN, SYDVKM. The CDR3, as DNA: TGTGCCAGTGCAGCGTGGGACAGGGAGGGGCTGGGGCAGTACTTC. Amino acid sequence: CASAAWDREGLGQYF.

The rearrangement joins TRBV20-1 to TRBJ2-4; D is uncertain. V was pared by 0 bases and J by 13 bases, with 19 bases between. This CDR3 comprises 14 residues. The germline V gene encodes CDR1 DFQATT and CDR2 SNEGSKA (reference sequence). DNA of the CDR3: TGCAGTGCTAGAGATCCCGCAGTACACTACGAACAGTACTTC. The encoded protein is CSARDPAVHYEQYF.

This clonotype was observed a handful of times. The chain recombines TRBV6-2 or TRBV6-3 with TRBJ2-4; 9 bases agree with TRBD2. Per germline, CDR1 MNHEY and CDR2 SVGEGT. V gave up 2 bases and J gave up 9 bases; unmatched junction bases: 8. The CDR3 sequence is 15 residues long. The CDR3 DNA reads TGTGCCAGCAGTTACAGTCGCGGGAGGGCCAGCATTCAGTACTTC. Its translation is CASSYSRGRASIQYF.

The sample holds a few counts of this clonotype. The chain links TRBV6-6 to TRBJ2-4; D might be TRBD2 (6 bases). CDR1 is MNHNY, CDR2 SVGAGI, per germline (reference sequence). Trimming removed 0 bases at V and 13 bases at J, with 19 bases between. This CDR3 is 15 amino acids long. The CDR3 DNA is TGTGCCAGCAGTTACTCGGGGGGTTACCGGGGTGAGCAGTACTTC. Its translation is CASSYSGGYRGEQYF.

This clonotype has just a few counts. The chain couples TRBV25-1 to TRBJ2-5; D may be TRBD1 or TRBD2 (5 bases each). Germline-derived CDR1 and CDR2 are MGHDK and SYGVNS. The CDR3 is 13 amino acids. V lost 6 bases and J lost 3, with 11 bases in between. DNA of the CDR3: TGTGCCAGCAGAGACTGGGGGAAAGAGACCCAGTACTTC. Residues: CASRDWGKETQYF.

CDR3 coding DNA: TGCAGGGGCCAAGGTCCGGGCGGATCCTACGAGCAGTACTTC. Amino acid sequence: CRGQGPGGSYEQYF. The chain recombines TRBV20-1 with TRBJ2-7; D ambiguous. CDR1 and CDR2 from the germline V gene are DFQATT and SNEGSKA (reference sequence). The CDR3 consists of 14 residues.

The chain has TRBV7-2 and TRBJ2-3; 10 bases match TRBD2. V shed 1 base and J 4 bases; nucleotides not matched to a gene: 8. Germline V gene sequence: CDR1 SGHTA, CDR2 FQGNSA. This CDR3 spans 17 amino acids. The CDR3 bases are TGTGCCAGCAGCTTAGATCGGCTAGCGGGGGTCCCAGATACGCAGTATTTT. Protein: CASSLDRLAGVPDTQYF.

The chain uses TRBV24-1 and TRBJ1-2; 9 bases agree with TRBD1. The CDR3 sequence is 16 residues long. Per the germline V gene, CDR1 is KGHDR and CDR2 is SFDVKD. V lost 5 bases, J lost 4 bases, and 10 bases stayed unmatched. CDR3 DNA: TGTGCCACCAGTGGGAATCCGGGACAGGGATTCTATGGCTACACCTTC. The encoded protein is CATSGNPGQGFYGYTF.

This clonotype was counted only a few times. CDR3 in amino acids: CASSLGRLSGANVLTF. The DNA of the CDR3 is TGTGCCAGCAGTTTGGGACGGCTCTCTGGGGCCAACGTCCTGACTTTC. V and J are TRBV12-3 or TRBV12-4 and TRBJ2-6; the D gene could be TRBD1 or TRBD2 (5 bases each). CDR3 size: 16 residues. Between the trimmed V and J ends, which lost 3 bases and 0 bases, there was a span of 9 bases.

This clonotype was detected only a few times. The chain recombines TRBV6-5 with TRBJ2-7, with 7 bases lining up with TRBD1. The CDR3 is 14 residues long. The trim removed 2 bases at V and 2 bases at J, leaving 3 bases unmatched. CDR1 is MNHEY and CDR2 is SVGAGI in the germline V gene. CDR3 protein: CASSYRGGPYEQYF. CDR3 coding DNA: TGTGCCAGCAGTTACCGAGGGGGCCCCTACGAGCAGTACTTC.

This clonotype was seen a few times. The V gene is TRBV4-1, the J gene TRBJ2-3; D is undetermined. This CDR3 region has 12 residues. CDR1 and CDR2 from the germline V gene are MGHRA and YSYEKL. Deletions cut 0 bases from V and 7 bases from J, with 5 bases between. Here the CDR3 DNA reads TGCGCCAGCAGCCAAGATTGGCATACGCAGTATTTT. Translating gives CASSQDWHTQYF.

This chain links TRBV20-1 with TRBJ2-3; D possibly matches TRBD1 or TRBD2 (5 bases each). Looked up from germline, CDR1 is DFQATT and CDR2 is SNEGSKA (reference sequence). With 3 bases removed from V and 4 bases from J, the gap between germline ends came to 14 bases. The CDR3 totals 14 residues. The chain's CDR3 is CSASPGTSADTQYF. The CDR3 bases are TGCAGTGCTAGTCCCGGGACCTCGGCAGATACGCAGTATTTT.

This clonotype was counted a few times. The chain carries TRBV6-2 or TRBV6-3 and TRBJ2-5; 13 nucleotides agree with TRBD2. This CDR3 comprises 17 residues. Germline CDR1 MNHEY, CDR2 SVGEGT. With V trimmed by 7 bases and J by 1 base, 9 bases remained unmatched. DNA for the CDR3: TGTGCCAGCATCCCGACTAGCGGGGGGAACCTCCAAGAGACCCAGTACTTC. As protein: CASIPTSGGNLQETQYF.

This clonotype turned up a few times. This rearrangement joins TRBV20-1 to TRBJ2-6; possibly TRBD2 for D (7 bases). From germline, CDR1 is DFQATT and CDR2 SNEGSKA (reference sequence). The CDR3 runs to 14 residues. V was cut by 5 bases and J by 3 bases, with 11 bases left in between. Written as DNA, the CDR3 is TGCAGTGCTGGCGGGGGCGTTGGGGCCAACGTCCTGACTTTC. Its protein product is CSAGGGVGANVLTF.

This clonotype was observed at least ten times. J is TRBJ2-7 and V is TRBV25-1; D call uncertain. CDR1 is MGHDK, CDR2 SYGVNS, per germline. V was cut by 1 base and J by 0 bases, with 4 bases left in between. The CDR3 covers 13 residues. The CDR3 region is CASSESSSYEQYF. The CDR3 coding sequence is TGTGCCAGCAGTGAATCCAGCTCCTACGAGCAGTACTTC.

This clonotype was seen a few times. The CDR3 reads CSARVTGTSTDTQYF. CDR3 coding DNA: TGCAGTGCTAGAGTGACAGGTACTAGCACAGATACGCAGTATTTT. The chain links TRBV20-1 to TRBJ2-3, with D perhaps matching TRBD1 (6 bases). Germline V gives CDR1 DFQATT, CDR2 SNEGSKA (reference sequence). This CDR3 comprises 15 residues. V was clipped by 1 base and J by 0 bases, with 11 bases between them.

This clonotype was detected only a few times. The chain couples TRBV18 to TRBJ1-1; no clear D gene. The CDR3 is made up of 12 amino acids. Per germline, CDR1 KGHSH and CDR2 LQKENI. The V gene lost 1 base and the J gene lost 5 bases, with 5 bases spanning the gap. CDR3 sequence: CASSPRETEAFF. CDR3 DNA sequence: TGTGCCAGCTCACCACGGGAAACTGAAGCTTTCTTT.

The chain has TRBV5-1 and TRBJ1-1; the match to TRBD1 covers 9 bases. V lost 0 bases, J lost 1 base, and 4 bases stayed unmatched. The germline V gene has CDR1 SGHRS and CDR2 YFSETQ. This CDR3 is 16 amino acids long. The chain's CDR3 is CASSLDRGQGNTEAFF. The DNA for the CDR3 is TGCGCCAGCAGCTTGGACAGGGGGCAAGGGAACACTGAAGCTTTCTTT.

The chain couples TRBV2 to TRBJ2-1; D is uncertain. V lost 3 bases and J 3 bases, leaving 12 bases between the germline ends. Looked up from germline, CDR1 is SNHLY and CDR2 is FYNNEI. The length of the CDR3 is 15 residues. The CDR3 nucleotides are TGTGCCAGCAGTGAGCGGACCCTTGACTACAATGAGCAGTTCTTC. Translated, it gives CASSERTLDYNEQFF.

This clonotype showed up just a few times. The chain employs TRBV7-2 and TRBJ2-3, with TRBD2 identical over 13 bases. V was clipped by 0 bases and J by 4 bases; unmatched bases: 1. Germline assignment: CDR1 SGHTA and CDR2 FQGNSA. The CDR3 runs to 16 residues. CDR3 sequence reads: CASSLAGLAGSDTQYF. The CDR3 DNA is TGTGCCAGCAGCTTAGCGGGACTAGCGGGGTCAGATACGCAGTATTTT.

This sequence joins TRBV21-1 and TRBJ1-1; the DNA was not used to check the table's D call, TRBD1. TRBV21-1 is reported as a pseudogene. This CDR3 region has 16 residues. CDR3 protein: CASSKFRQGMNTEAFF. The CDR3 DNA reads TGTGCCAGCAGCAAATTCCGACAGGGGATGAACACTGAAGCTTTCTTT.

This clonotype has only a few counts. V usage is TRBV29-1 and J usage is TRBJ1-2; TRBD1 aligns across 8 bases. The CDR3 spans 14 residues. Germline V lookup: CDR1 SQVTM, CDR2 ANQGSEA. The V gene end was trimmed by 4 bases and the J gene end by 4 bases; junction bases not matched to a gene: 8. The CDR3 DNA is TGCAGCGTTGTCGGGGCAGGGGGCGTCTATGGCTACACCTTC. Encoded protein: CSVVGAGGVYGYTF.

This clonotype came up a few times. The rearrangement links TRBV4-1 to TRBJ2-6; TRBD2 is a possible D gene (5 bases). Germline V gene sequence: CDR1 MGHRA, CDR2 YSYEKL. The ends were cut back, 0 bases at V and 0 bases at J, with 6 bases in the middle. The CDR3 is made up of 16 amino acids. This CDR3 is CASSQERGSGANVLTF. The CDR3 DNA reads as TGCGCCAGCAGCCAAGAACGGGGCTCTGGGGCCAACGTCCTGACTTTC.

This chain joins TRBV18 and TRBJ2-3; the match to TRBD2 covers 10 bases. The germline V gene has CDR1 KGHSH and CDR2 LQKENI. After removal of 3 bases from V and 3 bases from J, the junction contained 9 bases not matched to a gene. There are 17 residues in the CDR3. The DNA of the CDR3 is TGTGCCAGCTCACCCAACTCTCCTAGCGGGGGTACAGATACGCAGTATTTT. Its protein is CASSPNSPSGGTDTQYF.

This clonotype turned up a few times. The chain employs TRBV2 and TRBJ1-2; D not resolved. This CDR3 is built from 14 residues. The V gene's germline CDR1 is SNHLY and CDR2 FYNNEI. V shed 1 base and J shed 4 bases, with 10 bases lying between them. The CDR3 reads CASSEDASIYGYTF. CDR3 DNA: TGTGCCAGCAGTGAAGATGCCAGCATCTATGGCTACACCTTC.

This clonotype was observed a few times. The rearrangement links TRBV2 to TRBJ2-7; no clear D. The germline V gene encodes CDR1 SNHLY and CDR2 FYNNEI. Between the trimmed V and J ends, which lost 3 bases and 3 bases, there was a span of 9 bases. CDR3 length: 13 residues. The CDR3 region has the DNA TGTGCCAGCAGTGAGGAACAGTTCTACGAGCAGTACTTC. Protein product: CASSEEQFYEQYF.

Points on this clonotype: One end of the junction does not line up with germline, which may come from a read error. This chain's CDR3 is CAGSQPTGLFIPSEAFF. Here the CDR3 DNA reads TGTGCCGGCAGCCAACCGACAGGGCTTTTTATTCCCTCTGAAGCTTTCTTT. J is TRBJ1-1 and V is TRBV3-1; 7 bases match TRBD1. Germline values: CDR1 LGHDT, CDR2 YNNKEL (reference sequence). The length of the CDR3 is 17 residues.

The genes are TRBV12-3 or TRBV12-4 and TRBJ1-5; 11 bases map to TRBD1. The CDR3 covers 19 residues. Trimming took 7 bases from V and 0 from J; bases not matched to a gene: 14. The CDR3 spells CASTLRSGQGVFSNQPQHF. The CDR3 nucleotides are TGTGCCAGCACCCTACGGTCGGGACAGGGGGTTTTTAGCAATCAGCCCCAGCATTTT.

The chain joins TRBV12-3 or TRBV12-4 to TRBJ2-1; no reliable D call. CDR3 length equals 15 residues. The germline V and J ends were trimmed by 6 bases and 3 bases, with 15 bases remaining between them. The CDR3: CASSSTRFFYNEQFF. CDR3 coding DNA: TGTGCCAGCAGCTCGACTCGCTTCTTCTACAATGAGCAGTTCTTC.